The TCR beta chain described here comes from a study of cytomegalovirus exposure and HLA in healthy donors. This PCR relied on a set of 60 Vbeta primers and 13 Jbeta primers. The assay was immunoSEQ multiplex PCR, and TCRdb's table has in-frame clones only and misses some. The repertoire holds 150,000 to 200,000 clones, with approximately 59% as singletons. Looked up from germline, CDR1 is SGHTA and CDR2 is FQGTGA. The CDR3 is 13 residues long. V lost 5 bases, J lost 4 bases, and 9 bases lay in between. The sample consisted of PBMCs. This clonotype was obtained from a man between 35 and 55 years old in good health and CMV-seronegative. The rearrangement links TRBV7-3 to TRBJ2-1; TRBD1 is a possible D gene (6 bases). CDR3 amino acids: CASSPQGYNEQFF. CDR3 nucleotides: TGTGCCAGCAGCCCACAGGGATACAATGAGCAGTTCTTC.